This T cell receptor beta chain was obtained from a study of T cells in Graves' hyperthyroidism and ophthalmopathy. Notes on the study in general: Ophthalmopathy was separated from stable hyperthyroidism by a 13 V-J model.

Germline CDR1 SGHRS, CDR2 YFSETQ. V shed 6 bases and J shed 3 bases, with 19 bases lying between them. The CDR3 totals 15 residues. There were TCR beta CDR3 regions amplified from RNA transcripts. Using the HTBI primer set, a first-round RT-PCR was run on the TCR CDR3. TCRdb redid the calling of the multiplex PCR reads with MiXCR, one entry per CDR3 protein. The top ten hold roughly 4.3% of the sample, which has roughly 560,000 distinct CDR3 sequences, 14% to 15% seen once. The sample holds a few counts of this clonotype. Its antigen is not known. The cohort's ophthalmopathy patients, a group with duration under 3 months, had a Clinical Activity Score of at least 3 and a NOSPECS grade of at least 4. Fresh peripheral blood, 9.5 to 10 ml of it, supplied the PBMCs.

Sequences were obtained from blood. This receptor was obtained from a woman aged 40 to 50 with Graves' ophthalmopathy. The chain employs TRBV5-1 and TRBJ2-7, with D possibly matching TRBD2 (6 bases). CDR3 loop: CASKPIGGIDYEQYF. The CDR3 DNA follows: TGCGCCAGCAAACCCATTGGGGGGATCGACTACGAGCAGTACTTC.